The T cell receptor (beta chain) under discussion was sequenced for a study of Ad26.COV2.S vaccination and SARS-CoV-2 variants. Assay used: immunoSEQ multiplex PCR; TCRdb lists only in-frame clones, some missing. This table has over 400,000 clones, around 92% appearing once. The germline CDR1 and CDR2 sequences are LGHDT and YNNKEL (reference sequence). Trimming stripped 4 bases from V and 2 bases from J, with 12 bases between. The length of the CDR3 is 15 residues. Treatment reported: 15 to 20 received Ad26.COV2.S at low or high dose, single or two shots; a few received placebo; per-sample allocation not given. Day 63 after the first vaccine or placebo injection was the time point for sampling.

The source is a person aged 18-60 years who received the Ad26.COV2.S COVID-19 vaccine or a placebo. The chain couples TRBV3-1 (or the pseudogene TRBV3-2) to TRBJ2-1, with D possibly matching TRBD2 (5 bases). The sample was peripheral blood, taken in a trial of Ad26.COV2.S vaccine versus placebo. The CDR3 reads CASSPRWRPYNEQFF. CDR3 DNA: TGTGCCAGCAGCCCCCGGTGGAGGCCCTACAATGAGCAGTTCTTC.